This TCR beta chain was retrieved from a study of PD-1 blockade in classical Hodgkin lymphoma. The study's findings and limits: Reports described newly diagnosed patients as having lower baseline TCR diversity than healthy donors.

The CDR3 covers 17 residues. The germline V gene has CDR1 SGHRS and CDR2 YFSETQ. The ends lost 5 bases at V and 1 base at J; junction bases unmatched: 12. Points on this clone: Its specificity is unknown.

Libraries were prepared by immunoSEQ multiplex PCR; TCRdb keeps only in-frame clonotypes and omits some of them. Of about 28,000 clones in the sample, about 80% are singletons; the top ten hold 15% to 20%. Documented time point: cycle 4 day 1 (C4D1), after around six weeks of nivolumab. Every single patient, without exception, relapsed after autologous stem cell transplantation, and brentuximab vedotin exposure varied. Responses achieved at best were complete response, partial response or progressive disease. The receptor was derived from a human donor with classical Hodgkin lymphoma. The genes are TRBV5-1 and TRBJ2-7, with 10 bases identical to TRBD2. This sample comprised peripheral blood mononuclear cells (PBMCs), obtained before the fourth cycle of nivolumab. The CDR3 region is CASRRTILAGRSYEQYF. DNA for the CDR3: TGCGCCAGCAGGAGGACGATACTAGCGGGGCGGTCCTACGAGCAGTACTTC.